The entry below gives a single TCR beta chain sequence along with its context. The data were taken from a study of blood T cell repertoires in COVID-19. The germline gives CDR1 SGHAT, CDR2 FQNNGV. The CDR3 covers 15 residues. The germline V and J ends were trimmed by 3 bases and 6 bases, with 14 bases remaining between them. Sequenced by immunoSEQ multiplex PCR; TCRdb stores in-frame clones only, minus some. Seen here are a few hundred thousand clones, roughly 87% observed once, and the top ten hold under 13%. The chain uses TRBV11-2 and TRBJ2-2; no reliable D call. Sequencing used PBMCs or T cells enriched from blood (not recorded which). The TCR comes from a man younger than 35 with acute COVID-19. CDR3 loop: CASSFRGTLPGELFF. In nucleotides, the CDR3 is TGTGCCAGCAGCTTCAGAGGTACGCTCCCCGGGGAGCTGTTTTTT.